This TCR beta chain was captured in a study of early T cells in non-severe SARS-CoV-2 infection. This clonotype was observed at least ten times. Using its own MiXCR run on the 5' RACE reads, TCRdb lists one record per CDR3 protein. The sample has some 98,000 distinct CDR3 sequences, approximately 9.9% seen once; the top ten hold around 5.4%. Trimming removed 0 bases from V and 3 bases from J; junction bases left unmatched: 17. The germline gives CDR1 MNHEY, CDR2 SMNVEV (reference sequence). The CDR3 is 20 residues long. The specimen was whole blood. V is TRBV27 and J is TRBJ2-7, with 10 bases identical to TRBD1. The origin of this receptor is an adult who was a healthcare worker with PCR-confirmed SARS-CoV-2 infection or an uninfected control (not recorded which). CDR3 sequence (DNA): TGTGCCAGCAGTTTATCGCCACCTACCCGGGACAGGGGAGCGTTCTACGAGCAGTACTTC. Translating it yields CASSLSPPTRDRGAFYEQYF.